This T cell receptor beta chain was recovered during a study of CD8 T cells in Susac syndrome. Study results and limitations: Acknowledgment was made by the study that its TCR sequencing and HLA analysis involved a relatively small number of individuals.

The multiple sclerosis control group consisted of treatment-naive patients whose relapsing-remitting disease, which was either stable or active, fulfilled revised McDonald criteria. CD8+ and CD4+ T cells were negatively isolated; TEMRA cells were FACS-enriched. A note on this clonotype: As yet, its antigen is unknown.

The RNA input was roughly 0.45 to 1 ug, and it was reverse transcribed with random hexamers. Across 54 Vbeta and 13 Jbeta, TCR beta CDR3 was amplified with immunoSEQ multiplex PCR. Each CDR3 protein gets one entry after TCRdb re-called the immunoSEQ multiplex PCR reads with MiXCR. Of 150,000 to 200,000 distinct CDR3 sequences listed, approximately 94% are singletons. The clonotype was recovered from a human donor with multiple sclerosis. The sequencing input was CD4+ T cells from PBMCs.

The CDR3 region has the DNA TGTGCCAGCAGCCAAGTTTCGGGACAGGGTTTTGGGGCCAACGTCCTGACTTTC. This encodes CASSQVSGQGFGANVLTF. V and J are TRBV4-2 and TRBJ2-6; 9 positions agree with TRBD1. The junction had 7 bases not matched to a gene; V was cut back by 1 base and J by 3 bases. Germline loops: CDR1 LGHNA, CDR2 YNFKEQ. The CDR3 is 18 residues long.